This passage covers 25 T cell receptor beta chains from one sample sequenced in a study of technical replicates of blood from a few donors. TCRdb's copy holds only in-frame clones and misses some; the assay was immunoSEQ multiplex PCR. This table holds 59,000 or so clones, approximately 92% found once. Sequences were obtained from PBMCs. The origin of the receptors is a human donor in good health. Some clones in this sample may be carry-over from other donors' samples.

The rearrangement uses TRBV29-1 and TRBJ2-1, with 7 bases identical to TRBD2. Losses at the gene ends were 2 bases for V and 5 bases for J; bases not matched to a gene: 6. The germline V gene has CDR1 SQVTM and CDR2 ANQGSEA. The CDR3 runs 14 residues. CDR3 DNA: TGCAGCGTTGAATCCGAGCGGGGAAACAATGAGCAGTTCTTC. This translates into CSVESERGNNEQFF.

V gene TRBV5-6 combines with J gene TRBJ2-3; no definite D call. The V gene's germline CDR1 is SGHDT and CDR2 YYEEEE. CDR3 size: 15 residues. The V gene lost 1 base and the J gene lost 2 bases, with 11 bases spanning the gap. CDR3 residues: CASSLRLIDTDTQYF. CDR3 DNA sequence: TGTGCCAGCAGCTTGCGACTCATCGACACAGATACGCAGTATTTT.

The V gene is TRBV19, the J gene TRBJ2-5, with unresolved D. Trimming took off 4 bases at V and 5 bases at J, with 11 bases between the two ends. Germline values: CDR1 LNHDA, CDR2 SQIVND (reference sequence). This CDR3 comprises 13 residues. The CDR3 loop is CASSRRHLETQYF. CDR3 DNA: TGTGCCAGTAGTAGGCGACATTTGGAGACCCAGTACTTC. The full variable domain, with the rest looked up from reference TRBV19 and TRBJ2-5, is DGGITQSPKYLFRKEGQNVTLSCEQNLNHDAMYWYRQDPGQGLRLIYYSQIVNDFQKGDIAEGYSVSREKKESFPLTVTSAQKNPTAFYLCASSRRHLETQYFGPGTRLLVL.

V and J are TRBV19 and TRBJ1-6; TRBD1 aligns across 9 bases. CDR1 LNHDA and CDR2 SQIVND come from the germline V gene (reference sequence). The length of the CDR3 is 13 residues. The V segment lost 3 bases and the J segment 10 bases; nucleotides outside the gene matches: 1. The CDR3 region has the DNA TGTGCCAGTAGTATGACAGGGGGGTCACCCCTCCACTTT. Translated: CASSMTGGSPLHF.

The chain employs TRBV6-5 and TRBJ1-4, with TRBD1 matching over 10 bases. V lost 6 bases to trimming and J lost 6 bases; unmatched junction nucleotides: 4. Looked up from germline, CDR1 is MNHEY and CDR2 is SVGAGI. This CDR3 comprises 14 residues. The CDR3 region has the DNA TGTGCCAGCAGGGACGGGACAGGGGATGAAAAACTGTTTTTT. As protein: CASRDGTGDEKLFF.

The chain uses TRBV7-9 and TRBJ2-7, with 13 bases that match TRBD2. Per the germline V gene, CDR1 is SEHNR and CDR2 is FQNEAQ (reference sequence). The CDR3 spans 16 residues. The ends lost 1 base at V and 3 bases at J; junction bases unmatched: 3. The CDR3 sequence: CASSLGGLAGSYEQYF. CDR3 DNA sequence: TGTGCCAGCAGCTTAGGGGGACTAGCGGGAAGCTACGAGCAGTACTTC.

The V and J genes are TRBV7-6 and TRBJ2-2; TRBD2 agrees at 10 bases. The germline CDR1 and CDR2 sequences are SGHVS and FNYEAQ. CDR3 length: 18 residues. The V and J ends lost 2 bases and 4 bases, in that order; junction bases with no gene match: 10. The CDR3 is CASSLKLAGAAGTGELFF. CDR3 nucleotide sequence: TGTGCCAGCAGCTTAAAGCTAGCGGGGGCCGCGGGCACCGGGGAGCTGTTTTTT. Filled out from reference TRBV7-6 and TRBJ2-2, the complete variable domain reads GAGVSQSPRYKVTKRGQDVALRCDPISGHVSLYWYRQALGQGPEFLTYFNYEAQQDKSGLPNDRFSAERPEGSISTLTIQRTEQRDSAMYRCASSLKLAGAAGTGELFFGEGSRLTVL.

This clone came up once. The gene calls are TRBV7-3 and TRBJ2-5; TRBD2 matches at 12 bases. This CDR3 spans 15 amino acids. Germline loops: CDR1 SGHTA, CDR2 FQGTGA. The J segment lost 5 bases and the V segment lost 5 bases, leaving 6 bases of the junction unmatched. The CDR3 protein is CASSRTSGTGETQYF. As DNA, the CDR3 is TGTGCCAGCAGCCGGACTAGCGGGACCGGTGAGACCCAGTACTTC.

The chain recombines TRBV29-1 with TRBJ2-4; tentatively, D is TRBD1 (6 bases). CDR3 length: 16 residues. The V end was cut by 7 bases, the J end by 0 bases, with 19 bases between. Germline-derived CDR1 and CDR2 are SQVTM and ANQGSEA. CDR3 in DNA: TGCAGCGCCCGCACAGGGATGGGATTAGCCAAAAACATTCAGTACTTC. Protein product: CSARTGMGLAKNIQYF.

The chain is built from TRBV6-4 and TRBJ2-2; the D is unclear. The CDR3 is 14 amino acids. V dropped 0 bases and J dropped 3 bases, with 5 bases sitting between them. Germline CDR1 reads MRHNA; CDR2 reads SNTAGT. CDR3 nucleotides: TGTGCCAGCAGTGACTCCCGGGACACCGGGGAGCTGTTTTTT. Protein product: CASSDSRDTGELFF.

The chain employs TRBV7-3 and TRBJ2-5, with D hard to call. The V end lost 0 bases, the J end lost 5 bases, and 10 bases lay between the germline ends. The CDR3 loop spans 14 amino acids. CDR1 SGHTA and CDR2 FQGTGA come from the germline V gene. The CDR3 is CASSLTGGEETQYF. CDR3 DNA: TGTGCCAGCAGCTTAACCGGCGGCGAGGAGACCCAGTACTTC.

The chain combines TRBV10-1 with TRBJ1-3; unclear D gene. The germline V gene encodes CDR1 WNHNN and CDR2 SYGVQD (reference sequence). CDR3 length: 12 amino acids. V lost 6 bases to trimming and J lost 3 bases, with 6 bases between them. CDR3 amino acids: CASRTNGNTIYF. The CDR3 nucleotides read TGCGCCAGCAGGACTAATGGAAACACCATATATTTT.

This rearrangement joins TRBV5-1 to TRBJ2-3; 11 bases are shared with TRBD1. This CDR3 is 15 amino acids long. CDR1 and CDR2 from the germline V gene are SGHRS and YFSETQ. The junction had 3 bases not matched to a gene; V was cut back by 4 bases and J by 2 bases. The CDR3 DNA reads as TGCGCCAGCAGCCCCGGACAGGGGGCCACAGATACGCAGTATTTT. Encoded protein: CASSPGQGATDTQYF.

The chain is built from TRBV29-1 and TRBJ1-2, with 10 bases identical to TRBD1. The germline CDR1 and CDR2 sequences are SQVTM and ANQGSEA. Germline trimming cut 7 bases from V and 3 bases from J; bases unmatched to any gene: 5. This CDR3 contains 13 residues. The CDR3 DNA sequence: TGCAGCGCAGGGACAGGGGAGGACTATGGCTACACCTTC. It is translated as CSAGTGEDYGYTF.

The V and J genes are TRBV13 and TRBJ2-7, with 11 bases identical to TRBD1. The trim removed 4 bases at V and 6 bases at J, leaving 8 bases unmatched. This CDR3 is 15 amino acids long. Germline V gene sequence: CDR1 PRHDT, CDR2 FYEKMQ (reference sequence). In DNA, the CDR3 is TGTGCCAGCAGCTCACGGACAGGGGGCATCGGCGAGCAGTACTTC. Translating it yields CASSSRTGGIGEQYF.

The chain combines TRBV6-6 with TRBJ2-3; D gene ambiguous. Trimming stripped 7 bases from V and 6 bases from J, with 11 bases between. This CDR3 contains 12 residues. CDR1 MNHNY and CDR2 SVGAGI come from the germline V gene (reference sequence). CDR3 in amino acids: CASMVLGDTQYF. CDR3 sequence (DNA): TGTGCCAGCATGGTTCTCGGGGATACGCAGTATTTT.

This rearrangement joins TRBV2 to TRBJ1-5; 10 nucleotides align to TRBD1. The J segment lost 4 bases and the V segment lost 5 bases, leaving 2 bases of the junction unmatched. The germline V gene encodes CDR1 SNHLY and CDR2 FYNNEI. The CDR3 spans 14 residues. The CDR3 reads CASSRQGANQPQHF. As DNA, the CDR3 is TGTGCCAGCAGTAGACAGGGGGCTAATCAGCCCCAGCATTTT.

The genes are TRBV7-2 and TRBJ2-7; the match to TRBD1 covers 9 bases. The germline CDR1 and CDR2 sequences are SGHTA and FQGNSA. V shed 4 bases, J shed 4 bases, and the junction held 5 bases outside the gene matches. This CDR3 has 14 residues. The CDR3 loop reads CASSSPGQGYEQYF. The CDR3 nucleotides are TGTGCCAGCAGCTCTCCGGGACAGGGTTACGAGCAGTACTTC.

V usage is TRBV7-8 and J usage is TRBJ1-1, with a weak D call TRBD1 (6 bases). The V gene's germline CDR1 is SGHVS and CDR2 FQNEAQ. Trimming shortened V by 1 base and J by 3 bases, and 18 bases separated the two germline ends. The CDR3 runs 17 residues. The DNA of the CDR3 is TGTGCCAGCAGCTTAGTCCGCCCGACAGGTTTTTACACTGAAGCTTTCTTT. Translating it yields CASSLVRPTGFYTEAFF.

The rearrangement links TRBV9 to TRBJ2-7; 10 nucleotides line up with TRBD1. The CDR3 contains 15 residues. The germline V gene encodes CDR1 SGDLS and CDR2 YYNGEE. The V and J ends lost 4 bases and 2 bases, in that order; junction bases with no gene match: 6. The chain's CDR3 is CASSTGQGFAYEQYF. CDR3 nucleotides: TGTGCCAGCAGCACGGGACAGGGGTTTGCCTACGAGCAGTACTTC.

The chain's CDR3 is CASSQQGVLGISGNTIYF. In nucleotides, the CDR3 is TGTGCCAGCAGCCAACAGGGGGTTCTTGGGATCTCTGGAAACACCATATATTTT. The genes are TRBV4-2 and TRBJ1-3; TRBD1 matches 7 bases. CDR1 LGHNA and CDR2 YNFKEQ come from the germline V gene. Trimming removed 2 bases from V and 0 bases from J; junction bases left unmatched: 10. The CDR3 sequence is 18 residues long.

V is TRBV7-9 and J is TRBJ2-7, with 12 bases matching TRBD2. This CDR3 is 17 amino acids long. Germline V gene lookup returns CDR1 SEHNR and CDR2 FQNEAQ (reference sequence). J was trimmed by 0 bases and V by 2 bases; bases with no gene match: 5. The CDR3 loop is CASSLTSGRSSSYEQYF. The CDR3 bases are TGTGCCAGCAGCTTAACTAGCGGGAGGTCAAGCTCCTACGAGCAGTACTTC.

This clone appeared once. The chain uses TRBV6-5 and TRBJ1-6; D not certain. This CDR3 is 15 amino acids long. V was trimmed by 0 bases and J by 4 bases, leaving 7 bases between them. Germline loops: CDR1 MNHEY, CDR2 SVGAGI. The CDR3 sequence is CASSYSAVYNSPLHF. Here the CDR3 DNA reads TGTGCCAGCAGTTACTCGGCAGTTTATAATTCACCCCTCCACTTT.

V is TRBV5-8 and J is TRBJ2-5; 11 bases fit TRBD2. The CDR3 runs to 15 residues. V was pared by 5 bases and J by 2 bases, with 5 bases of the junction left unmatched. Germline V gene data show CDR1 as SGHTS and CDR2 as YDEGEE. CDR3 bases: TGTGCCAGCAGTTACGGGACTAGCGGACAAGAGACCCAGTACTTC. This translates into CASSYGTSGQETQYF.

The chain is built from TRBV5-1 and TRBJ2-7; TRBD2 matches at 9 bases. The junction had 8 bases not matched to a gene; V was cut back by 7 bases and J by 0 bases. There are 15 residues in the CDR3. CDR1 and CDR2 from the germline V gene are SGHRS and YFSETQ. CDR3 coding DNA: TGCGCCAGCGGTGCGGGAGGGTATTCCTCCTACGAGCAGTACTTC. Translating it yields CASGAGGYSSYEQYF.